The TCR beta chain described here comes from a study of cytomegalovirus exposure and HLA in healthy donors. About the study: Earlier results showed 117 million unique TCR beta sequences derived from roughly 200 million T cells. Of about 400 genotyped donors, more than 75% clustered with self-reported Caucasian donors.

Study-level findings and limits: A few V segments could not be told apart, such as TRBV6-2 and TRBV6-3, and were left out. Highest at DRB1 and lowest at HLA-C, TCR association rates differed among HLA loci in a later analysis.

This PCR relied on a set of 60 Vbeta primers and 13 Jbeta primers. Profiled with immunoSEQ multiplex PCR; TCRdb holds only in-frame clones, not every one. Recorded here are around 200,000 clones; the top ten clones represent roughly 1.2%. CDR3 size: 13 residues. Germline V gene data show CDR1 as MRHNA and CDR2 as SNTAGT. The V and J ends lost 6 bases and 4 bases respectively, with 9 bases between them. Worth noting for this clone: What it binds is not known.

The sample taken for sequencing was PBMCs. The rearrangement uses TRBV6-4 and TRBJ1-4; D gene ambiguous. This clonotype was obtained from a girl aged 2 to 10 in good health and CMV-seropositive. CDR3 bases: TGTGCCAGCAGCCAGCGGATTAATGAAAAACTGTTTTTT. Translated: CASSQRINEKLFF.